This paragraph covers one TCR beta chain sequence. Its antigen is not identified. Germline lookup yields CDR1 MNHEY and CDR2 SVGEGT. The CDR3 loop spans 17 amino acids. V lost 0 bases to trimming and J lost 4 bases, with 16 bases between them. The record originates from a study of vaccination effects on CD4 cells after COVID-19. Sequencing was performed with immunoSEQ multiplex PCR; in TCRdb, only in-frame clones are kept and a portion is missing. Counted here are some 77,000 clones, under 75% occurring once; the ten biggest clones make up 4%. Findings and caveats of the study: Healthy vaccinees' vaccine-induced clones included only 1 of 255 cross-reacting with common cold coronaviruses.

After expansion with viral peptide pools in the ViraFEST assay, antigen-specific CD4+ T cells were sequenced. Subsequent to approximately 9 days of culture, CD4+ T cells were isolated. Testing of the vaccine recipients showed negative nucleocapsid antibodies and no prior SARS-CoV-2 infection. Wells of a few million PBMC each were grown with 7.5 to 10 IU/ml IL-2 and approximately 9.5 ug/ml peptides. IL-2 medium took the place of half the medium on both days 3 and 7. This specimen consisted of CD4+ T cells from PBMCs cultured with HCoV-OC43 spike peptides, obtained before COVID-19 vaccination. Subset defined: HCoV-OC43 spike overlapping peptide pool stimulation. This chain connects TRBV6-2 or TRBV6-3 to TRBJ2-1; D is unresolved. The sequence was collected from a human donor who received a COVID-19 vaccine. The CDR3 reads CASSYSIMVWGYNEQFF. CDR3 DNA: TGTGCCAGCAGTTACTCGATTATGGTATGGGGATACAATGAGCAGTTCTTC.